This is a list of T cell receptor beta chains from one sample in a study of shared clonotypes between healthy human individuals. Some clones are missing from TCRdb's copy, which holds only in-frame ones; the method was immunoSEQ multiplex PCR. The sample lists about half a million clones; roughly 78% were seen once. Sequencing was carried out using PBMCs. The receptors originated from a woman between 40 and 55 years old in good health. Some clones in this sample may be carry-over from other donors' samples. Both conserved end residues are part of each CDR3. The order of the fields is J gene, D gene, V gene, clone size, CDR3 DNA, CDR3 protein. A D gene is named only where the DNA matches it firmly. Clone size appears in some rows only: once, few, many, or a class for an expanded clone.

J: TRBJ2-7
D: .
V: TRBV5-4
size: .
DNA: TGTGCCAGCAGCTCGGAACTAGCTCTGTCAACCTACGAGCAGTACTTC
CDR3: CASSSELALSTYEQYF

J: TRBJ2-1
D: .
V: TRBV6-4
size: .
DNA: TGTGCCAGCAGTGAGAAACAGGGCGGACATGAGCAGTTCTTC
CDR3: CASSEKQGGHEQFF

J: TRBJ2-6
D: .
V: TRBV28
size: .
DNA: TGTGCCAGCAGTTCCCCCAGGGGATCCGGGGCCAACGTCCTGACTTTC
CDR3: CASSSPRGSGANVLTF

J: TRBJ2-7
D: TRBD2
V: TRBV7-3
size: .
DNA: TGTGCCAGCAGCCCCGGACTAGCGGGCCCAAACCACTACGAGCAGTACTTC
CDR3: CASSPGLAGPNHYEQYF

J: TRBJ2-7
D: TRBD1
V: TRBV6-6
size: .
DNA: TGTGCCAGCAGCAACCCGGGACAGGGCTACGAGCAGTACTTC
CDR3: CASSNPGQGYEQYF

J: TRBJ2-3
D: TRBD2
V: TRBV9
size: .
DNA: TGTGCCAGCAGCGTGGGAGCGGGGGGTGGGGCAGATACGCAGTATTTT
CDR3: CASSVGAGGGADTQYF

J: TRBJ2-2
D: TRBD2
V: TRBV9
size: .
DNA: TGTGCCAGCAGCGCTAGCGGAGCGAACACCGGGGAGCTGTTTTTT
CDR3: CASSASGANTGELFF

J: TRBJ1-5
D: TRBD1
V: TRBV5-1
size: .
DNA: TGCGCCAGCAGCCCTGGAGGGACAGCCCAGCCCCAGCATTTT
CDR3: CASSPGGTAQPQHF

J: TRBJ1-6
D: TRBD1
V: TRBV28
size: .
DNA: TGTGCCAGCAGTCGACAGGGGGCACGGTCACCCCTCCACTTT
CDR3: CASSRQGARSPLHF

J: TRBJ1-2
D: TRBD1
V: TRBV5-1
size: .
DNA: TGCGCCAGCAGCCTCGGGACAGGGGGCGCGAACTATGGCTACACCTTC
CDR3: CASSLGTGGANYGYTF

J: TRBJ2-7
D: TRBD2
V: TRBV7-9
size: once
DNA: TGTGCCAGCAGGGATTCCCGACTAGCGGGGTCCTACGAGCAGTACTTC
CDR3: CASRDSRLAGSYEQYF

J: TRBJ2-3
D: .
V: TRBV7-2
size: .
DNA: TGTGCCAGCAGCTTACAAGCGGACTCTAGCACAGATACGCAGTATTTT
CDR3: CASSLQADSSTDTQYF

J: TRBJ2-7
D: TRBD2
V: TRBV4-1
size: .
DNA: TGCGCCAGCAGCCAAACGGGACTAGCGGGAGTTCGAGAGCAGTACTTC
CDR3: CASSQTGLAGVREQYF

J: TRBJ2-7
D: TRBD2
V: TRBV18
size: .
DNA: TGTGCCAGCTCACCTGCCACTAGCGGGAAATACGAGCAGTACTTC
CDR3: CASSPATSGKYEQYF

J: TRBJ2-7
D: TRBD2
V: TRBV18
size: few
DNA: TGTGCCAGCTCACCACTGCGGGAGGACCCGTTGTTC
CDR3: CASSPLREDPLF

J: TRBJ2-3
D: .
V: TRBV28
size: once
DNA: TGTGCCAGCAGTTTGGGCAGGGGCACAGATACGCAGTATTTT
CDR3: CASSLGRGTDTQYF

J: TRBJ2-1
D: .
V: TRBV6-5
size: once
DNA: TGTGCCAGCAGTTACTCGACGGTTTACAATGAGCAGTTCTTC
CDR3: CASSYSTVYNEQFF

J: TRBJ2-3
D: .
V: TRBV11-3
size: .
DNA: TGTGCCAGCAGCTTAAACCCGCGAGGAGATACGCAGTATTTT
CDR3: CASSLNPRGDTQYF

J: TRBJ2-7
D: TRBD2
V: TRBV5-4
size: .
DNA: TGTGCCAGCAGCTTGAGGGACTACAACTACGAGCAGTACTTC
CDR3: CASSLRDYNYEQYF

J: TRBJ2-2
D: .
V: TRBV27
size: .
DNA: TGTGCCAGCAGTCAGATAGGAGGAACCGGGGAGCTGTTTTTT
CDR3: CASSQIGGTGELFF

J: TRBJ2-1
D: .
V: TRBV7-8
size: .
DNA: TGTGCCAGCAGCTTAGAAGCCCAATACAATGAGCAGTTCTTC
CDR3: CASSLEAQYNEQFF

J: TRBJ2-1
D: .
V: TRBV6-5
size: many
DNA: TGTGCCAGCAGTTACGCTCGCGTCAGGGGTTCGGATGAGCAGTTCTTC
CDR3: CASSYARVRGSDEQFF

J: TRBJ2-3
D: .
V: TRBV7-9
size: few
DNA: TGTGCCAGCAGCTTAGAGGGTCTTAGCACAGATACGCAGTATTTT
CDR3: CASSLEGLSTDTQYF

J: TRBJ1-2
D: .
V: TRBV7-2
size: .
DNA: TGTGCCAGCAGCCCGGGACGCCACCTGGGGACTAACTATGGCTACACCTTC
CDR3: CASSPGRHLGTNYGYTF